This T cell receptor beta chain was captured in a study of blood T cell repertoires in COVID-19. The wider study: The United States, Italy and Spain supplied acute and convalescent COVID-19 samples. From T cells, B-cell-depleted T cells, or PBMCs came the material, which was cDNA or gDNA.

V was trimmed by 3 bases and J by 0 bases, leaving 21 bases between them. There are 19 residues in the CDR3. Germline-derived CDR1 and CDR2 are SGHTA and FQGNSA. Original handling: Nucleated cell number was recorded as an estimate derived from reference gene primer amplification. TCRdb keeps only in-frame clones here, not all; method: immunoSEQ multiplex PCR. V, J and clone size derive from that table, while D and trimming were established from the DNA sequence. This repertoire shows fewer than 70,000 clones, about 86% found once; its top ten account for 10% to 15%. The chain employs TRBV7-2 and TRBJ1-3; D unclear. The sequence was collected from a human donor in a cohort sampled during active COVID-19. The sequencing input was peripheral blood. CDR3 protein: CASSLVAQTLSSSGNTIYF. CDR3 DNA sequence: TGTGCCAGCAGCTTGGTGGCTCAGACACTTTCTTCCTCTGGAAACACCATATATTTT.